This T cell receptor beta chain came from a study of shared clonotypes between healthy human individuals. An even split of each subset's genomic DNA across several immunoSEQ plates was performed. Clones were read by immunoSEQ multiplex PCR, and TCRdb kept only the in-frame ones, dropping some. Of 2 million to 2.5 million clones in the sample, 85% to 95% were seen once. The naive CD8 subset, CD45RO-negative cells positively selected for CCR7, excluded terminally differentiated effector memory CD45RA+ cells. Material: naive CD8+ T cells from PBMCs. The TCR comes from a young man in good health. Some clones in this sample may be carry-over from other donors' samples.

The CDR3 region is CASSDSPGTGIHGYTF. The DNA for the CDR3 is TGTGCCAGCAGTGACTCACCCGGGACAGGGATCCATGGCTACACCTTC. V usage is TRBV28 and J usage is TRBJ1-2, with TRBD1 matching over 9 bases. The CDR3 runs to 16 residues. The germline V gene encodes CDR1 MDHEN and CDR2 SYDVKM. Losses at the gene ends were 5 bases for V and 6 bases for J; bases not matched to a gene: 13.